The 31 T cell receptor beta chains below were found in one sample sequenced in a study of blood T cells in healthy people across ages. PCR was performed a second time for 7 to 11 cycles using a sample-barcoded 5' primer and a J-beta primer mix. From the 5' RACE reads, TCRdb called clonotypes with MiXCR, one entry per CDR3 protein. Among 500,000 to 700,000 distinct CDR3 sequences listed, about 30% were seen once. Sequenced: blood. These receptor sequences come from a woman aged 80 or older in good health.

For this clonotype: A much more abundant neighbour one base away suggests this may be a read error. The CDR3 reads CAISGTFNQLQHF. CDR3 nucleotide sequence: TGTGCCATCAGCGGGACATTCAATCAGCTCCAGCATTTT. The chain recombines TRBV10-3 with TRBJ1-5, with a weak D call TRBD1 (6 bases). The CDR3 has 13 amino acids. Germline CDR1 ENHRY, CDR2 SYGVKD.

Ten or more counts support this clonotype. The V call is TRBV28, the J call TRBJ2-1; D not certain. This CDR3 spans 14 amino acids. Trimming stripped 6 bases from V and 12 bases from J, with 21 bases between. Germline CDR1 reads MDHEN; CDR2 reads SYDVKM. The CDR3 protein is CASSRRKVSIGQFF. In DNA form, the CDR3 reads TGTGCCAGCAGCCGACGAAAAGTTAGTATCGGGCAGTTCTTC.

About this clonotype: A single base separates this from a much larger clone, so it may be a read error. The rearrangement links TRBV5-1 to TRBJ2-6; 7 positions agree with TRBD1. Germline lookup yields CDR1 SGHRS and CDR2 YFSETQ. The CDR3 has 16 residues. In DNA, the CDR3 is TGCGCCAGCAGCTTAACAGGGGTCCCTGGGGCCTACGTCCTGACTTTC. This gives the protein CASSLTGVPGAYVLTF.

The V call is TRBV20-1, the J call TRBJ2-3, with 14 bases lining up with TRBD2. The CDR3 loop spans 15 amino acids. CDR1 and CDR2 from the germline V gene are DFQATT and SNEGSKA (reference sequence). V gave up 5 bases and J gave up 5 bases; unmatched junction bases: 6. The DNA for the CDR3 is TGCAGTGCTCGGACTAGCGGGAGGTGGGGAGATACGCAGTATTTT. Translating gives CSARTSGRWGDTQYF.

This clonotype was seen repeatedly, ten times or more. This chain connects TRBV6-6 to TRBJ2-7; no clear D. This CDR3 contains 12 residues. Trimming stripped 3 bases from V and 4 bases from J, with 7 bases between. Germline V CDR1 and CDR2: MNHNY, SVGAGI (reference sequence). CDR3 protein: CASSYEGYEQYF. CDR3 bases: TGTGCCAGCAGTTATGAAGGGTACGAGCAGTACTTC.

This clonotype was found a few times. The chain joins TRBV27 to TRBJ2-2; no reliable D call. There are 15 residues in the CDR3. Germline CDR1 reads MNHEY; CDR2 reads SMNVEV (reference sequence). V gave up 3 bases and J gave up 0 bases, with 8 bases separating them. The CDR3 protein is CASSFFRANTGELFF. CDR3 in DNA: TGTGCCAGCAGTTTTTTCAGAGCGAACACCGGGGAGCTGTTTTTT.

Regarding this clonotype: This may stem from a read error, because a much larger clone lies one nucleotide away. J is TRBJ2-5 and V is TRBV6-5; 10 bases align to TRBD1. The J call could be wrong; TRBJ2-7 is a better fit for the DNA end. The CDR3 sequence is 15 residues long. Germline CDR1 MNHEY, CDR2 SVGAGI. The DNA for the CDR3 is TGTGCCAACAGTCACCGGACAGGGGGTTTCCACGAGCAGTACTTC. This codes for CANSHRTGGFHEQYF.

The chain combines TRBV7-2 with TRBJ2-7, with D possibly matching TRBD2 (5 bases). Trimming pared 1 base from V and 9 bases from J, leaving 25 bases between. CDR3 length equals 17 residues. Germline loops: CDR1 SGHTA, CDR2 FQGNSA. The CDR3 nucleotides are TGTGCCAGCAGCTTAGGCTCCGGGGTTCCTACCTACAATGGGCAGTACTTC. Translating gives CASSLGSGVPTYNGQYF. Supplemented by reference TRBV7-2 and TRBJ2-7, the full variable domain reads GAGVSQSPSNKVTEKGKDVELRCDPISGHTALYWYRQSLGQGLEFLIYFQGNSAPDKSGLPSDRFSAERTGGSVSTLTIQRTQQEDSAVYLCASSLGSGVPTYNGQYFGPGTRLTVT.

This chain joins TRBV28 and TRBJ2-3; D uncertain. V lost 7 bases, J lost 5 bases, and 7 bases lay in between. Germline CDR1 and CDR2: MDHEN and SYDVKM. The CDR3 totals 11 residues. CDR3 nucleotides: TGTGCCAGCATTGGGTTAGATACGCAGTATTTT. Its translation is CASIGLDTQYF.

The V call is TRBV6-1, the J call TRBJ1-2, with 10 bases aligning to TRBD1. V dropped 6 bases and J dropped 4; count of bases not matched to a gene: 11. Germline lookup yields CDR1 MNHNS and CDR2 SASEGT. The CDR3 consists of 16 residues. The CDR3 loop is CASRATGGSYSYGYTF. In DNA, the CDR3 is TGTGCCAGCAGAGCGACAGGGGGCTCTTACAGCTATGGCTACACCTTC.

This clonotype occurred a few times. The V and J genes are TRBV3-1 and TRBJ1-2, with a tentative D call TRBD1 (5 bases). Trimming removed 0 bases at V and 3 bases at J, with 11 bases between. The CDR3 totals 15 residues. CDR1 is LGHDT, CDR2 YNNKEL, per germline (reference sequence). CDR3 sequence: CASSQDGPGDYGYTF. CDR3 bases: TGTGCCAGCAGCCAAGATGGTCCGGGGGACTATGGCTACACCTTC.

This sequence joins TRBV20-1 and TRBJ2-5; no reliable D call. V shed 3 bases and J shed 11 bases, with 13 bases lying between them. The germline V gene encodes CDR1 DFQATT and CDR2 SNEGSKA (reference sequence). This CDR3 spans 11 amino acids. The DNA for the CDR3 is TGCAGTGCTAGTTTAGTCGATGAGCAGTACTTC. Encoded protein: CSASLVDEQYF.

Only a few counts were recorded for this clonotype. Given a much more abundant clone one base away, this may be a read error. CDR3: CSASVASGDDAQYF. The CDR3 DNA sequence: TGCAGTGCTAGTGTTGCTAGCGGGGACGATGCGCAGTATTTT. This chain uses TRBV20-1 with TRBJ2-3, with 9 bases fitting TRBD2. The CDR3 has 14 amino acids. Germline assignment: CDR1 DFQATT and CDR2 SNEGSKA (reference sequence). Germline trimming cut 3 bases from V and 10 bases from J; bases unmatched to any gene: 11.

The chain employs TRBV7-2 and TRBJ2-5; 13 bases fit TRBD2. Gene TRBJ2-7 matches the end of the DNA better, so the J call may be wrong. CDR3 size: 19 residues. Looked up from germline, CDR1 is SGHTA and CDR2 is FQGNSA. The CDR3 nucleotides read TGTGCCAGCAGCTTTTTTTTGTTTGGGACTAGCGGGGATGGGTACGAGCAGTACTTC. Translating gives CASSFFLFGTSGDGYEQYF.

This clonotype was seen a handful of times. The chain combines TRBV20-1 with TRBJ1-2; D unresolved. There are 11 residues in the CDR3. V was clipped by 6 bases and J by 5 bases, with 10 bases between them. CDR1 and CDR2 (germline): DFQATT, SNEGSKA (reference sequence). The chain's CDR3 is CSATGPYGYTF. CDR3 sequence (DNA): TGCAGTGCGACCGGTCCATATGGCTACACCTTC.

The chain carries TRBV2 and TRBJ1-2; D is undetermined. CDR3 length equals 12 residues. V gave up 0 bases and J gave up 8 bases, with 7 bases separating them. Germline CDR1 is SNHLY and CDR2 is FYNNEI. CDR3 sequence reads: CASSEAEAGYTF. In DNA, the CDR3 is TGTGCCAGCAGTGAAGCGGAGGCAGGCTACACCTTC.

This clonotype showed up many times. The rearrangement joins TRBV20-1 to TRBJ2-1, with 12 bases aligning to TRBD2. The germline V gene encodes CDR1 DFQATT and CDR2 SNEGSKA (reference sequence). Trimming removed 2 bases from V and 6 bases from J; junction bases left unmatched: 2. This CDR3 is built from 14 residues. The CDR3 here is CSARLAGGVNEQFF. The CDR3 nucleotides are TGCAGTGCTAGACTAGCGGGGGGGGTCAATGAGCAGTTCTTC.

This clonotype was seen just once. The chain has TRBV5-1 and TRBJ2-1; TRBD1 is a possible D gene (6 bases). CDR1 is SGHRS and CDR2 is YFSETQ in the germline V gene. The CDR3 runs to 17 residues. V was clipped by 0 bases and J by 10 bases, with 23 bases between them. In nucleotides, the CDR3 is TGCGCCAGCAGCTTGGACCTTGCCACAGGGATCTCCTACGAGCAGTTCTTC. It translates to CASSLDLATGISYEQFF. The full variable domain, in which reference TRBV5-1 and TRBJ2-1 provide the parts outside the CDR3, is KAGVTQTPRYLIKTRGQQVTLSCSPISGHRSVSWYQQTPGQGLQFLFEYFSETQRNKGNFPGRFSGRQFSNSRSEMNVSTLELGDSALYLCASSLDLATGISYEQFFGPGTRLTVL.

As concerns this clonotype: A much more abundant neighbour one base away suggests this may be a read error. The rearrangement uses TRBV5-1 and TRBJ2-1; no clear D gene. Germline CDR1 and CDR2: SGHRS and YFSETQ. CDR3 length: 15 residues. The CDR3 nucleotides read TGCGCCAGCAGCTTGGCAGATAGGTCCTACAGTGAGCAGTTCTTC. Its translation is CASSLADRSYSEQFF.

The V call is TRBV7-8, the J call TRBJ2-3, with no clear D. The V gene's germline CDR1 is SGHVS and CDR2 FQNEAQ. This CDR3 is built from 16 residues. The V end lost 4 bases, the J end lost 2 bases, and 16 bases lay between the germline ends. CDR3 nucleotides: TGTGCCAGCAGCTCTCTCGACGGGCTGATCACAGATACGCAGTATTTT. Translated: CASSSLDGLITDTQYF.

This clonotype came up once. One end of the junction does not line up with germline, which may come from a read error. This chain joins TRBV20-1 and TRBJ1-1, with D uncertain. Germline V CDR1 and CDR2: DFQATT, SNEGSKA (reference sequence). This CDR3 contains 13 residues. The CDR3 is CSTRVGSYTEAFF. The CDR3 region has the DNA TGCAGTACTAGAGTTGGATCTTACACTGAAGCTTTCTTT.

This clonotype occurred many times. The V gene is TRBV6-1, the J gene TRBJ1-2; D is unclear. CDR3 length: 11 residues. The germline V gene has CDR1 MNHNS and CDR2 SASEGT. Trimming took 2 bases from V and 7 from J, leaving 5 bases between them. The CDR3 DNA reads TGTGCCAGCAGTGAATGGGTTGGCTACACCTTC. It yields the protein CASSEWVGYTF.

This clonotype was observed many times. V is TRBV30 and J is TRBJ2-3, with D perhaps matching TRBD1 (6 bases). V lost 4 bases to trimming and J lost 2 bases, with 13 bases between them. The CDR3 covers 14 residues. From germline, CDR1 is GTSNPN and CDR2 SVGIG (reference sequence). The chain's CDR3 is CAWTGARNTDTQYF. CDR3 nucleotides: TGTGCCTGGACAGGGGCACGGAACACAGATACGCAGTATTTT.

This clonotype occurred many times. V is TRBV7-2 and J is TRBJ2-1; no reliable D call. Germline V gene sequence: CDR1 SGHTA, CDR2 FQGNSA. Trimming cost V 2 bases and J 6 bases, with 8 bases left between them. CDR3 length equals 13 residues. The CDR3 sequence is CASSLRPSNEQFF. CDR3 DNA sequence: TGTGCCAGCAGCTTAAGGCCTAGCAATGAGCAGTTCTTC.

The gene calls are TRBV29-1 and TRBJ1-5; D remains unclear. Trimming took 4 bases from V and 0 from J, leaving 10 bases between them. Germline V CDR1 and CDR2: SQVTM, ANQGSEA. The CDR3 extends over 14 amino acids. CDR3 in amino acids: CSVGGVYSNQPQHF. CDR3 nucleotides: TGCAGCGTTGGTGGGGTTTATAGCAATCAGCCCCAGCATTTT.

This clonotype came up many times. V and J are TRBV7-9 and TRBJ1-2; no clear D. Germline V gene lookup returns CDR1 SEHNR and CDR2 FQNEAQ (reference sequence). The CDR3 totals 11 residues. V shed 4 bases and J shed 8 bases, with 8 bases lying between them. CDR3: CASSSARGYTF. The CDR3 DNA reads TGTGCCAGCAGCTCAGCGAGGGGCTACACCTTC.

V gene TRBV3-1 combines with J gene TRBJ2-1; D call uncertain. Germline V lookup: CDR1 LGHDT, CDR2 YNNKEL (reference sequence). This CDR3 comprises 14 residues. V lost 2 bases and J 3 bases, leaving 8 bases between the germline ends. The CDR3 nucleotides are TGTGCCAGCAGCCAACGAAGAGGCTACAATGAGCAGTTCTTC. Encoded protein: CASSQRRGYNEQFF.

The chain recombines TRBV7-2 with TRBJ2-3; 7 bases fit TRBD1. CDR3 length equals 14 residues. Trimming removed 7 bases from V and 9 bases from J; junction bases left unmatched: 13. Germline lookup yields CDR1 SGHTA and CDR2 FQGNSA. The CDR3 loop is CASTSNRGRDTQYF. DNA of the CDR3: TGTGCCAGCACCAGTAACAGGGGACGGGACACGCAGTATTTT.

The genes are TRBV7-2 and TRBJ2-1; a possible D gene is TRBD2 (6 bases). Germline values: CDR1 SGHTA, CDR2 FQGNSA. The CDR3 runs to 13 residues. With 4 bases removed from V and 13 bases from J, the gap between germline ends came to 17 bases. The CDR3 DNA sequence: TGTGCCAGCAGCTCCGGGACTTACGGAACCCAGTTCTTC. This sequence encodes CASSSGTYGTQFF.

This clonotype was seen at least ten times. The chain uses TRBV20-1 and TRBJ2-7; a possible D gene is TRBD1 (6 bases). CDR3 length equals 14 residues. V was clipped by 3 bases and J by 0 bases, with 12 bases between them. Germline CDR1 and CDR2: DFQATT and SNEGSKA (reference sequence). The CDR3 DNA reads TGCAGTGCTAGCCCCGGGACAAGCTCCTACGAGCAGTACTTC. It yields the protein CSASPGTSSYEQYF.

With respect to this clonotype: This sequence may be a read error, since a much larger clone differs from it by one base. The chain combines TRBV6-1 with TRBJ2-7; 7 nucleotides agree with TRBD1. The CDR3 sequence is 14 residues long. CDR1 and CDR2 from the germline V gene are MNHNS and SASEGT. The CDR3 loop reads CASNPLTGIYDQYF. In DNA, the CDR3 is TGTGCCAGCAACCCCCTGACAGGGATATACGACCAGTACTTC.